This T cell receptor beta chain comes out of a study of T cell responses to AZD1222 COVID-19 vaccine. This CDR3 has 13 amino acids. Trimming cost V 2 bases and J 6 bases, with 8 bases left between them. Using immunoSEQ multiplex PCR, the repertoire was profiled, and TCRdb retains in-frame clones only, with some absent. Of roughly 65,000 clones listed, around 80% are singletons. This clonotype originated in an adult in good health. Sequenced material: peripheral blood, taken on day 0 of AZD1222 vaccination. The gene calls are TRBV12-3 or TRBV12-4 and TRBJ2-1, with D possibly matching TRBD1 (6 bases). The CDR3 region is CASSLWTANEQFF. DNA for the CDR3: TGTGCCAGCAGTTTATGGACAGCCAATGAGCAGTTCTTC.